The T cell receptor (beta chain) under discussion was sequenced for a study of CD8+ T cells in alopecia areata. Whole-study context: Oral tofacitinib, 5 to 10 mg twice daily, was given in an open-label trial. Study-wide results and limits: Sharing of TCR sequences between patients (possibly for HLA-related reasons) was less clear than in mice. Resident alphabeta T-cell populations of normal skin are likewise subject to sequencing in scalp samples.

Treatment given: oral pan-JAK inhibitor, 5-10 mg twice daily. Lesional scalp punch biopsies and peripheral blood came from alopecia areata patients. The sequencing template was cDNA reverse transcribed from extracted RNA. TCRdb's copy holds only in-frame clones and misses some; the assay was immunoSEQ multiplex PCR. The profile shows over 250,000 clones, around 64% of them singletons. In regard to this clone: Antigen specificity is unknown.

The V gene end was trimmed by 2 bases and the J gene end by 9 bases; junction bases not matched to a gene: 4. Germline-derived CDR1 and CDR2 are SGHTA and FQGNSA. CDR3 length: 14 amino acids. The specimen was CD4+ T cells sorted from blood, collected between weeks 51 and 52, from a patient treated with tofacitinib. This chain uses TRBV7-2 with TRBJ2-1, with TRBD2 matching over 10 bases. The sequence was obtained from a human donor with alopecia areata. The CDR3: CASSLKRGGPEQFF. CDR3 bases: TGTGCCAGCAGCTTAAAGCGGGGGGGCCCTGAGCAGTTCTTC. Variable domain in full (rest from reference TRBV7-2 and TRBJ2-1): GAGVSQSPSNKVTEKGKDVELRCDPISGHTALYWYRQSLGQGLEFLIYFQGNSAPDKSGLPSDRFSAERTGGSVSTLTIQRTQQEDSAVYLCASSLKRGGPEQFFGPGTRLTVL.